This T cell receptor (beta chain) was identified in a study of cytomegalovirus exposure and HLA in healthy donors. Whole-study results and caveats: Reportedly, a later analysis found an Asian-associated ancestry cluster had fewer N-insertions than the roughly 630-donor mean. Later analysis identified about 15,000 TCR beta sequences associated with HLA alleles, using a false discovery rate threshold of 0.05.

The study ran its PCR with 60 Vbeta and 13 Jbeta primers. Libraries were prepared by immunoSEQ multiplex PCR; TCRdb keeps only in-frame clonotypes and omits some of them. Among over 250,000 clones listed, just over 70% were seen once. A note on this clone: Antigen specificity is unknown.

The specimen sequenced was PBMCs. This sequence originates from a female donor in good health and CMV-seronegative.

The CDR3 DNA follows: TGTGCCTGGGACCTGGGACAGAGTGGAAACACCATATATTTT. This gives the protein CAWDLGQSGNTIYF. V usage is TRBV30 and J usage is TRBJ1-3; TRBD1 aligns across 7 bases. This CDR3 is 14 amino acids long. The V gene end was trimmed by 5 bases and the J gene end by 3 bases; junction bases not matched to a gene: 7. CDR1 is GTSNPN and CDR2 is SVGIG in the germline V gene (reference sequence).